The 27 T cell receptor beta chains reported below all come from one sample, sequenced in a study of memory CD4+ T cells and cytomegalovirus serostatus. Using immunoSEQ multiplex PCR, the repertoire was profiled, and TCRdb retains in-frame clones only, with some absent. The table has about 58,000 clones, under 90% seen once; the top ten hold just under 0.5%. Single viable CD3+CD4+CD8-CD45RO+ cells were sorted as the memory CD4+ T cells. The sample was memory CD4+ T cells from blood. The source is an adult in good health and CMV-seronegative. Some clones in this sample may be carry-over from other donors' samples.

J is TRBJ1-1 and V is TRBV5-1; TRBD1 matches at 7 bases. V was pared by 4 bases and J by 6 bases, with 9 bases of the junction left unmatched. This CDR3 contains 14 residues. CDR1 and CDR2 from the germline V gene are SGHRS and YFSETQ. CDR3 coding DNA: TGCGCCAGCAGCGTAAACAGGGGCGTCGCTGAAGCTTTCTTT. Translating gives CASSVNRGVAEAFF. The whole variable domain, filled in from reference TRBV5-1 and TRBJ1-1, reads KAGVTQTPRYLIKTRGQQVTLSCSPISGHRSVSWYQQTPGQGLQFLFEYFSETQRNKGNFPGRFSGRQFSNSRSEMNVSTLELGDSALYLCASSVNRGVAEAFFGQGTRLTVV.

V gene TRBV2 combines with J gene TRBJ2-7, with 7 bases matching TRBD2. The CDR3 covers 13 residues. Germline V CDR1 and CDR2: SNHLY, FYNNEI. V trimming: 11 bases; J trimming: 2 bases; junction bases outside the gene matches: 9. Written as DNA, the CDR3 is TGTGCCGGTAAATCTAGCGGCCCCTACGAGCAGTACTTC. Its protein product is CAGKSSGPYEQYF. The variable domain in full, with the rest retrieved from reference TRBV2 and TRBJ2-7, is EPEVTQTPSHQVTQMGQEVILRCVPISNHLYFYWYRQILGQKVEFLVSFYNNEISEKSEIFDDQFSVERPDGSNFTLKIRSTKLEDSAMYFCAGKSSGPYEQYFGPGTRLTVT.

A single count supports this clone. V usage is TRBV15 and J usage is TRBJ2-4; D remains unclear. This CDR3 is 14 amino acids long. Trimming stripped 5 bases from V and 6 bases from J, with 14 bases between. Germline CDR1 reads LNHNV; CDR2 reads YYDKDF (reference sequence). Here the CDR3 DNA reads TGTGCCACCAGCGCCCCATGGACCGGAAACATTCAGTACTTC. This gives the protein CATSAPWTGNIQYF.

This clone was seen only a few times. This chain connects TRBV28 to TRBJ2-3; perhaps TRBD2 as D (5 bases). This CDR3 comprises 14 residues. Germline values: CDR1 MDHEN, CDR2 SYDVKM. V was shortened by 6 bases and J by 1 base, with 11 bases between the two germline ends. The CDR3 region is CASSQDFRTDTQYF. The CDR3 DNA reads TGTGCCAGCAGCCAGGACTTCCGCACAGATACGCAGTATTTT.

V usage is TRBV19 and J usage is TRBJ1-2; weak D call: TRBD1 (6 bases). Germline values: CDR1 LNHDA, CDR2 SQIVND (reference sequence). This CDR3 comprises 12 residues. Trimming took off 4 bases at V and 5 bases at J, with 8 bases between the two ends. As DNA, the CDR3 is TGTGCCAGTAGTAGAGGGGGTTATGGCTACACCTTC. Translation gives CASSRGGYGYTF.

The chain has TRBV6-1 and TRBJ2-7, with D possibly TRBD1 on 6 matching bases. This CDR3 contains 15 residues. V gave up 2 bases and J gave up 0 bases, with 11 bases separating them. Germline loops: CDR1 MNHNS, CDR2 SASEGT. CDR3 residues: CASSEKGDTSYEQYF. CDR3 DNA: TGTGCCAGCAGTGAAAAGGGGGACACCTCCTACGAGCAGTACTTC.

The gene calls are TRBV5-1 and TRBJ1-2, with D perhaps TRBD1 (6 bases). Germline assignment: CDR1 SGHRS and CDR2 YFSETQ. The CDR3 runs to 15 residues. Deletions cut 0 bases from V and 7 bases from J, with 16 bases between. The CDR3 is CASSLDGGAGIGYTF. For the CDR3, the DNA is TGCGCCAGCAGCTTGGATGGGGGCGCAGGGATTGGCTACACCTTC.

This rearrangement joins TRBV11-1 to TRBJ2-5; TRBD1 aligns across 7 bases. The CDR3 totals 14 residues. V lost 5 bases and J lost 5; bases outside the gene matches: 8. The V gene's germline CDR1 is SGHAT and CDR2 FQDESV (reference sequence). CDR3 DNA: TGTGCCAGCAGCCCCAGAGGGGGCTCGGAGACCCAGTACTTC. Its protein is CASSPRGGSETQYF.

The genes are TRBV6-5 and TRBJ1-5; the D gene is possibly TRBD1 (6 bases). This CDR3 contains 15 residues. CDR1 and CDR2 from the germline V gene are MNHEY and SVGAGI. The V and J ends lost 6 bases and 0 bases respectively, with 12 bases between them. DNA of the CDR3: TGTGCCAGCAGACTACAGGGAGGTAGCAATCAGCCCCAGCATTTT. Amino acids: CASRLQGGSNQPQHF.

The table lists this clone with a few counts. V and J are TRBV6-6 and TRBJ2-7; 12 nucleotides align to TRBD2. The V and J ends lost 4 bases and 5 bases, in that order; junction bases with no gene match: 3. This CDR3 contains 14 residues. CDR1 and CDR2 from the germline V gene are MNHNY and SVGAGI (reference sequence). The CDR3 nucleotides are TGTGCCAGCAGTTCCCGGACTAGCGGGAACGAGCAGTACTTC. Protein sequence: CASSSRTSGNEQYF.

This sequence joins TRBV28 and TRBJ2-7; D is possibly TRBD1 or TRBD2 (5 bases each). V dropped 11 bases and J dropped 9 bases, with 23 bases sitting between them. The CDR3 spans 13 residues. The germline gives CDR1 MDHEN, CDR2 SYDVKM. The CDR3 nucleotides read TGTGCCCCCTTATGGGACCCCTTTTGGGGGCAGTACTTC. This translates into CAPLWDPFWGQYF.

CDR3 region: CASSARQGANSPLHF. DNA of the CDR3: TGTGCCAGCAGCGCGCGACAGGGGGCGAATTCACCCCTCCACTTT. The V and J genes are TRBV7-9 and TRBJ1-6; TRBD1 agrees at 10 bases. The ends lost 5 bases at V and 7 bases at J; junction bases unmatched: 5. From germline, CDR1 is SEHNR and CDR2 FQNEAQ (reference sequence). This CDR3 is built from 15 residues.

The chain recombines TRBV19 with TRBJ2-6, with unresolved D. V was trimmed by 11 bases and J by 0 bases, leaving 8 bases between them. CDR1 and CDR2 from the germline V gene are LNHDA and SQIVND (reference sequence). The CDR3 sequence is 13 residues long. The CDR3 spells CASRPSGANVLTF. The CDR3 bases are TGTGCCTCTCGACCCTCTGGGGCCAACGTCCTGACTTTC.

This clone was picked up one time. V is TRBV6-1 and J is TRBJ1-1, with 7 bases fitting TRBD1. The CDR3 has 13 amino acids. V shed 4 bases, J shed 7 bases, and the junction held 6 bases outside the gene matches. Germline lookup yields CDR1 MNHNS and CDR2 SASEGT. CDR3 residues: CASSAIRQGEAFF. CDR3 nucleotides: TGTGCCAGCAGTGCCATCCGACAGGGTGAAGCTTTCTTT.

V is TRBV4-1 and J is TRBJ1-1; D might be TRBD1 (6 bases). The CDR3 is made up of 16 amino acids. Between the trimmed V and J ends, which lost 0 bases and 5 bases, there was a span of 16 bases. The germline CDR1 and CDR2 sequences are MGHRA and YSYEKL. The CDR3 protein is CASSQDRRGGTTEAFF. Here the CDR3 DNA reads TGCGCCAGCAGCCAAGATCGGAGAGGGGGTACTACTGAAGCTTTCTTT.

V and J are TRBV2 and TRBJ2-3; 10 bases map to TRBD2. The V gene's germline CDR1 is SNHLY and CDR2 FYNNEI. The J segment lost 1 base and the V segment lost 4 bases, leaving 11 bases of the junction unmatched. This CDR3 spans 18 amino acids. CDR3 in amino acids: CASSALLSGRPGTDTQYF. The CDR3 DNA reads as TGTGCCAGCAGTGCTCTTCTTAGCGGGAGGCCGGGCACAGATACGCAGTATTTT.

The chain links TRBV28 to TRBJ2-4; TRBD1 agrees at 8 bases. The CDR3 loop spans 17 amino acids. Germline CDR1 reads MDHEN; CDR2 reads SYDVKM. With 2 bases clipped from V and 6 bases from J, the junction kept 12 bases outside the gene matches. The CDR3 sequence is CASSLPNLRTGPNIQYF. The CDR3 DNA follows: TGTGCCAGCAGTTTACCTAATCTGAGGACAGGGCCAAACATTCAGTACTTC. Looking up the rest from reference TRBV28 and TRBJ2-4 gives the full variable domain: DVKVTQSSRYLVKRTGEKVFLECVQDMDHENMFWYRQDPGLGLRLIYFSYDVKMKEKGDIPEGYSVSREKKERFSLILESASTNQTSMYLCASSLPNLRTGPNIQYFGAGTRLSVL.

The rearrangement uses TRBV28 and TRBJ2-4; no clear D gene. Germline V gene data show CDR1 as MDHEN and CDR2 as SYDVKM. The CDR3 sequence is 15 residues long. V lost 4 bases, J lost 4 bases, and 14 bases lay in between. The CDR3 sequence: CASSYAWNKKNIQYF. CDR3 DNA: TGTGCCAGCAGTTACGCGTGGAACAAGAAAAACATTCAGTACTTC.

This clone was counted only a few times. This chain's CDR3 is CASSLVANSPLHF. The CDR3, as DNA: TGTGCCAGCAGTTTGGTTGCGAATTCACCCCTCCACTTT. This chain connects TRBV27 to TRBJ1-6, with D hard to call. Trimming removed 3 bases at V and 7 bases at J, with 7 bases between. This CDR3 contains 13 residues. CDR1 and CDR2 (germline): MNHEY, SMNVEV (reference sequence).

This chain joins TRBV28 and TRBJ2-3, with 12 bases lining up with TRBD2. Germline V gene sequence: CDR1 MDHEN, CDR2 SYDVKM. The CDR3 runs 16 residues. J was trimmed by 6 bases and V by 7 bases; bases with no gene match: 11. Here the CDR3 reads CASNLMRTSGADTQYF. CDR3 bases: TGTGCCAGCAATTTGATGCGGACTAGCGGGGCCGATACGCAGTATTTT.

Here the CDR3 reads CASSKGDIGATEAFF. The CDR3 nucleotides read TGTGCCAGCAGCAAGGGAGACATAGGGGCCACTGAAGCTTTCTTT. The gene calls are TRBV5-5 and TRBJ1-1; D might be TRBD1 (5 bases). Germline values: CDR1 SGHKS, CDR2 YYEKEE (reference sequence). V lost 4 bases, J lost 4 bases, and 17 bases lay in between. The CDR3 length is 15 residues.

V usage is TRBV6-1 and J usage is TRBJ2-2; TRBD1 or TRBD2 may be the D gene (6 bases each). The germline V and J ends were trimmed by 6 bases and 5 bases, with 16 bases remaining between them. Germline V gene data show CDR1 as MNHNS and CDR2 as SASEGT. The CDR3 consists of 15 residues. Written as DNA, the CDR3 is TGTGCCAGCAGCGGGGGCACGAGACGAACCGGGGAGCTGTTTTTT. Protein product: CASSGGTRRTGELFF.

The chain carries TRBV6-5 and TRBJ1-1; the D gene is possibly TRBD1 (6 bases). The V gene's germline CDR1 is MNHEY and CDR2 SVGAGI. Trimming shortened V by 7 bases and J by 2 bases, and 17 bases separated the two germline ends. The length of the CDR3 is 15 residues. The CDR3 DNA reads as TGTGCCAGCAAGGGGGGAGACAGGCCCAACACTGAAGCTTTCTTT. It is translated as CASKGGDRPNTEAFF.

The V and J genes are TRBV7-2 and TRBJ2-7; 7 nucleotides align to TRBD2. The V and J ends lost 11 bases and 7 bases, in that order; junction bases with no gene match: 14. Germline values: CDR1 SGHTA, CDR2 FQGNSA. The CDR3 loop spans 13 amino acids. This CDR3 is CASGGPEVREQYF. CDR3 DNA: TGTGCCTCGGGGGGTCCCGAAGTTCGAGAGCAGTACTTC.

This rearrangement joins TRBV7-3 to TRBJ1-2; 7 nucleotides match TRBD1. The junction had 8 bases not matched to a gene; V was cut back by 3 bases and J by 4 bases. The CDR3 has 15 residues. CDR1 is SGHTA, CDR2 FQGTGA, per germline. The CDR3 DNA sequence: TGTGCCAGCAGCTTCAGCCCTAGGGACAGCTATGGCTACACCTTC. Amino acids: CASSFSPRDSYGYTF.

The V and J genes are TRBV6-1 and TRBJ1-2, with D possibly TRBD1 on 6 matching bases. Germline V CDR1 and CDR2: MNHNS, SASEGT. This CDR3 contains 15 residues. V was trimmed by 2 bases and J by 8 bases, leaving 18 bases between them. DNA for the CDR3: TGTGCCAGCAGTGAATGGGCCAGGGGCCCTCACGGCTACACCTTC. This encodes CASSEWARGPHGYTF.

The chain joins TRBV27 to TRBJ1-2; the match to TRBD1 covers 7 bases. V lost 4 bases, J lost 8 bases, and 13 bases stayed unmatched. The germline CDR1 and CDR2 sequences are MNHEY and SMNVEV (reference sequence). The CDR3 sequence is 15 residues long. The DNA of the CDR3 is TGTGCCAGCAGTTCCCTAGGGGGCGGCCCCATAGGCTACACCTTC. Translating gives CASSSLGGGPIGYTF.